The 26 T cell receptor beta chains presented below share a single source sample, sequenced in a study of patients and donors after allogeneic stem cell transplantation. MiXCR, run by TCRdb on the RT-PCR reads, gives a single entry per CDR3 protein. This sample has hundreds of thousands of distinct CDR3 sequences, with roughly 17% found just once. Sequencing was done on a sample of blood, either unsorted or a sorted T cell fraction (not recorded which). The receptors shown here come from a human donor who was either an allogeneic HSCT recipient or a stem cell or donor lymphocyte infusion donor (not recorded which). It is not recorded whose cells these are; they may come from a transplant donor.

This clonotype turned up a few times. The V gene is TRBV11-2, the J gene TRBJ1-1, with D hard to call. Germline V gene lookup returns CDR1 SGHAT and CDR2 FQNNGV. The V gene lost 2 bases and the J gene lost 4 bases, with 11 bases spanning the gap. The CDR3 has 14 amino acids. The CDR3 is CASSLFQVPTEAFF. The CDR3 bases are TGTGCCAGCAGCTTATTCCAGGTCCCCACTGAAGCTTTCTTT.

The chain links TRBV20-1 to TRBJ1-1; D may be TRBD1 (6 bases). V was pared by 0 bases and J by 8 bases, with 13 bases between. The length of the CDR3 is 13 residues. Germline V gene lookup returns CDR1 DFQATT and CDR2 SNEGSKA (reference sequence). The CDR3 region has the DNA TGCAGTGCTAGAGAGGGGGGGGCGCGGGAAGCTTTCTTT. This codes for CSAREGGAREAFF.

This clonotype came up a few times. The genes are TRBV24-1 and TRBJ2-5; D remains unclear. Germline V lookup: CDR1 KGHDR, CDR2 SFDVKD. CDR3 size: 17 residues. V lost 1 base and J 4 bases, leaving 18 bases between the germline ends. CDR3 nucleotides: TGTGCCACCAGTGATTTTGACCGGCCAAATGTTGCAGAGACCCAGTACTTC. Protein product: CATSDFDRPNVAETQYF.

Only a few counts were recorded for this clonotype. J is TRBJ2-1 and V is TRBV4-1; D remains unclear. CDR1 MGHRA and CDR2 YSYEKL come from the germline V gene. Deletions cut 0 bases from V and 9 bases from J, with 6 bases between. This CDR3 is 12 amino acids long. The CDR3 DNA follows: TGCGCCAGCAGCCAAGATAGGCTTGAGCAGTTCTTC. This sequence encodes CASSQDRLEQFF.

This clonotype was observed a few times. The junction departs from the called germline gene at one end, perhaps through a read error. This chain links TRBV6-5 with TRBJ1-2; D remains ambiguous. Germline V gene sequence: CDR1 MNHEY, CDR2 SVGAGI. This CDR3 is built from 12 residues. CDR3 bases: TGTGCCAGCAGTTACAATCGACGACCCAGTTCCTTC. Protein product: CASSYNRRPSSF.

The chain employs TRBV10-3 and TRBJ2-3; TRBD2 matches 9 bases. CDR1 ENHRY and CDR2 SYGVKD come from the germline V gene. With 5 bases clipped from V and 5 bases from J, the junction kept 20 bases outside the gene matches. This CDR3 contains 19 residues. In nucleotides, the CDR3 is TGTGCCATCAGTTGGATAAAGGATGGCGGGACTAGCAATAAAGATACGCAGTATTTT. It translates to CAISWIKDGGTSNKDTQYF.

CDR3 loop: CASSQREGLHNEQFF. The CDR3 nucleotides read TGTGCCAGCAGCCAGCGGGAGGGCCTGCACAATGAGCAGTTCTTC. The chain uses TRBV14 and TRBJ2-1, with TRBD2 matching over 9 bases. The germline CDR1 and CDR2 sequences are SGHDN and FVKESK. This CDR3 is 15 amino acids long. J lost 5 bases, V lost 3 bases, and 5 bases had no gene match.

J is TRBJ1-5 and V is TRBV7-3, with 11 bases lining up with TRBD1. The CDR3 loop spans 17 amino acids. Germline CDR1 is SGHTA and CDR2 is FQGTGA. J gave up 7 bases and V 2 bases, and 10 bases lay outside the gene matches. The CDR3 loop is CASSLVGTGTGGQPQHF. CDR3 sequence (DNA): TGTGCCAGCAGCTTAGTGGGAACCGGGACAGGGGGACAGCCCCAGCATTTT. The whole variable domain, remainder taken from reference TRBV7-3 and TRBJ1-5, is GAGVSQTPSNKVTEKGKYVELRCDPISGHTALYWYRQSLGQGPEFLIYFQGTGAADDSGLPNDRFFAVRPEGSVSTLKIQRTERGDSAVYLCASSLVGTGTGGQPQHFGDGTRLSIL.

This clonotype was observed a handful of times. The V and J genes are TRBV12-3 or TRBV12-4 and TRBJ2-3; weak D call: TRBD2 (5 bases). The CDR3 is 12 amino acids. The germline V and J ends were trimmed by 5 bases and 6 bases, with 9 bases remaining between them. This chain's CDR3 is CASSPWRDTQYF. As DNA, the CDR3 is TGTGCCAGCAGTCCGTGGAGGGATACGCAGTATTTT.

This clonotype was seen at least ten times. The V and J genes are TRBV12-3 or TRBV12-4 and TRBJ1-5, with D possibly being TRBD1 (5 bases). This CDR3 spans 15 amino acids. V shed 5 bases and J shed 7 bases, with 18 bases lying between them. The CDR3 sequence: CASSPRTTRGQPQHF. CDR3 DNA: TGTGCCAGCAGTCCCCGGACAACGCGGGGGCAGCCCCAGCATTTT.

This clonotype has more than one count but fewer than ten. The chain uses TRBV25-1 and TRBJ1-2; TRBD1 might be the D (6 bases). CDR3 length: 14 amino acids. Germline CDR1 MGHDK, CDR2 SYGVNS. V was shortened by 2 bases and J by 4 bases, with 11 bases between the two germline ends. Written as DNA, the CDR3 is TGTGCCAGCAGTGAAGGGGGCAGATTCTATGGCTACACCTTC. Encoded protein: CASSEGGRFYGYTF.

Many counts were recorded for this clonotype. The rearrangement links TRBV12-3 or TRBV12-4 to TRBJ2-3; possibly TRBD2 for D (6 bases). This CDR3 has 16 amino acids. V was cut by 5 bases and J by 5 bases, with 20 bases left in between. The CDR3 coding sequence is TGTGCCAGCAGTCCTTTGGGCGGGAAATGGGGAGATACGCAGTATTTT. It yields the protein CASSPLGGKWGDTQYF.

This clonotype occurred a few times. The V and J genes are TRBV6-6 and TRBJ1-5; D call uncertain. This CDR3 has 13 amino acids. V gave up 0 bases and J gave up 6 bases, with 6 bases separating them. Germline values: CDR1 MNHNY, CDR2 SVGAGI (reference sequence). The CDR3 DNA reads TGTGCCAGCAGTTACTCTCCAAGTCAGCCCCAGCATTTT. Its protein product is CASSYSPSQPQHF.

The V and J genes are TRBV3-1 and TRBJ2-5, with D tentatively TRBD2 (5 bases). The V gene's germline CDR1 is LGHDT and CDR2 YNNKEL (reference sequence). Trimming took 4 bases from V and 5 from J, leaving 11 bases between them. This CDR3 region has 13 residues. As DNA, the CDR3 is TGTGCCAGCAGCCTACACGGGGTCGAGACCCAGTACTTC. Amino acid sequence: CASSLHGVETQYF.

This sequence joins TRBV24-1 and TRBJ1-2; 11 bases fit TRBD1. Trimming at V came to 11 bases and at J to 8 bases, leaving 12 bases not matched to a gene. This CDR3 contains 14 residues. Germline loops: CDR1 KGHDR, CDR2 SFDVKD. In nucleotides, the CDR3 is TGTGCCATCGGACAGGGGGCCCCGGAAGACGGCTACACCTTC. This translates into CAIGQGAPEDGYTF.

Ten or more counts support this clonotype. The chain links TRBV7-9 to TRBJ2-7; no firm D call. CDR1 is SEHNR and CDR2 is FQNEAQ in the germline V gene (reference sequence). The V end lost 1 base, the J end lost 3 bases, and 10 bases lay between the germline ends. CDR3 length: 14 residues. The CDR3 DNA reads as TGTGCCAGCAGCTTAGATGCGGCTTTCTACGAGCAGTACTTC. This codes for CASSLDAAFYEQYF.

This clonotype was recorded at least ten times. This chain uses TRBV7-2 with TRBJ1-1; D not resolved. CDR3 length equals 14 residues. Germline-derived CDR1 and CDR2 are SGHTA and FQGNSA. The germline V and J ends were trimmed by 1 base and 4 bases, with 10 bases remaining between them. This CDR3 is CASSLETAFTEAFF. DNA of the CDR3: TGTGCCAGCAGCTTAGAAACAGCCTTCACTGAAGCTTTCTTT.

The chain joins TRBV19 to TRBJ1-2, with 8 positions matching TRBD1. Germline CDR1 LNHDA, CDR2 SQIVND (reference sequence). CDR3 size: 16 residues. V lost 3 bases, J lost 2 bases, and 8 bases stayed unmatched. This chain's CDR3 is CASSIPTGARNYGYTF. Written as DNA, the CDR3 is TGTGCCAGTAGTATCCCGACAGGGGCACGAAACTATGGCTACACCTTC.

This clonotype occurred a few times. The chain is built from TRBV5-1 and TRBJ2-2, with 10 bases aligning to TRBD2. V trimming: 6 bases; J trimming: 4 bases; junction bases outside the gene matches: 6. The CDR3 covers 15 residues. Germline CDR1 and CDR2: SGHRS and YFSETQ. CDR3 sequence reads: CASKMLAGVTGELFF. Here the CDR3 DNA reads TGCGCCAGCAAGATGCTAGCGGGAGTCACCGGGGAGCTGTTTTTT.

V and J are TRBV27 and TRBJ2-7, with a weak D call TRBD1 (6 bases). CDR3 length: 16 amino acids. Trimming took 2 bases from V and 3 from J, leaving 17 bases between them. Germline values: CDR1 MNHEY, CDR2 SMNVEV (reference sequence). CDR3 in amino acids: CASSLVPTGHLYEQYF. The CDR3 DNA follows: TGTGCCAGCAGTTTAGTTCCTACGGGACACCTCTACGAGCAGTACTTC.

This clonotype has just a few counts. The CDR3 sequence: CASSPAGTVEAFF. The CDR3 nucleotides read TGTGCCAGCAGTCCTGCCGGGACAGTTGAAGCTTTCTTT. The chain carries TRBV6-2 or TRBV6-3 and TRBJ1-1; 7 bases line up with TRBD1. The V segment lost 5 bases and the J segment 7 bases; nucleotides outside the gene matches: 7. The CDR3 is made up of 13 amino acids. CDR1 is MNHEY and CDR2 is SVGEGT in the germline V gene.

This clonotype was seen only a few times. The CDR3 spells CASTGLVEQFF. The CDR3 DNA sequence: TGTGCCAGCACTGGACTAGTTGAGCAGTTCTTC. V usage is TRBV2 and J usage is TRBJ2-1; 7 bases are a match to TRBD2. The CDR3 runs 11 residues. V gave up 7 bases and J gave up 9 bases; unmatched junction bases: 3. Germline CDR1 SNHLY, CDR2 FYNNEI.

The chain couples TRBV20-1 to TRBJ2-5; D assignment may be TRBD1 or TRBD2 (5 bases each). V gave up 2 bases and J gave up 5 bases, with 21 bases separating them. Germline values: CDR1 DFQATT, CDR2 SNEGSKA (reference sequence). CDR3 length: 16 amino acids. The DNA of the CDR3 is TGCAGTGCTAGATGGTCGGGACCGCTCATGGGGGAGACCCAGTACTTC. The encoded protein is CSARWSGPLMGETQYF.

The chain couples TRBV4-3 to TRBJ1-2, with TRBD1 identical over 9 bases. CDR1 LGHNA and CDR2 YSLEER come from the germline V gene. Trimming took 3 bases from V and 5 from J; bases not matched to a gene: 7. This CDR3 contains 15 residues. The CDR3 region has the DNA TGCGCCAGCAGCCAGGTGACAGGGGGTCTATATGGCTACACCTTC. It yields the protein CASSQVTGGLYGYTF.

This sequence joins TRBV3-1 and TRBJ2-1, with TRBD1 matching over 7 bases. The length of the CDR3 is 15 residues. V shed 5 bases, J shed 7 bases, and the junction held 11 bases outside the gene matches. CDR1 is LGHDT and CDR2 is YNNKEL in the germline V gene (reference sequence). In nucleotides, the CDR3 is TGTGCCAGCAGCTCTTCGGACAGGTCTGGGAATGAGCAGTTCTTC. Translating gives CASSSSDRSGNEQFF.

The chain combines TRBV3-1 with TRBJ2-3; 8 bases match TRBD2. The germline V gene encodes CDR1 LGHDT and CDR2 YNNKEL (reference sequence). The CDR3 is 16 amino acids. Unmatched junction bases numbered 10, after V lost 6 bases and J lost 2 bases. Here the CDR3 reads CASSSVAGRVTDTQYF. CDR3 sequence (DNA): TGTGCCAGCAGTTCCGTAGCGGGGAGAGTCACAGATACGCAGTATTTT.